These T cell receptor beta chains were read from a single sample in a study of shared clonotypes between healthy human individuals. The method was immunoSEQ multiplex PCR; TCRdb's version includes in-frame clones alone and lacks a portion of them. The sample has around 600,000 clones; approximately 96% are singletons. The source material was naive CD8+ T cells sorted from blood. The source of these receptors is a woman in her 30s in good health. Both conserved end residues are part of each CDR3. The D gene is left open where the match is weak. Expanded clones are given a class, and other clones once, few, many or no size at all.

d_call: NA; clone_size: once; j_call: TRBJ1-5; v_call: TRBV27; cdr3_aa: CASRVSGHNQPQHF
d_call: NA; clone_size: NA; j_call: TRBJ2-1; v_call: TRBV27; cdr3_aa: CASSFRESSYNEQFF
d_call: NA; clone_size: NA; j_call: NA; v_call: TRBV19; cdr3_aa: CASSIDHQLYEQYF
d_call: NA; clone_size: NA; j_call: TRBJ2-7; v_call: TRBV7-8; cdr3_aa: CASSLEGVGLYEQYF
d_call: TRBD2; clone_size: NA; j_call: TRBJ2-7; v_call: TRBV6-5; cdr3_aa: CASSPLTGGEQYF
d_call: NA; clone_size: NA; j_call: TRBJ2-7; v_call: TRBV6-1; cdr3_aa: CASSEVEGTGYEQYF
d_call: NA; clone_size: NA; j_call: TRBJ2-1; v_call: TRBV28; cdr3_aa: CASSLSSSGNEQFF
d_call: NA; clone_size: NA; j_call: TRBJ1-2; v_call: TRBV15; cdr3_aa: CATSRGSEPNYGYTF
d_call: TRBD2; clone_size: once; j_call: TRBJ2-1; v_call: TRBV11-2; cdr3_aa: CASSSTSGRAFEQFF
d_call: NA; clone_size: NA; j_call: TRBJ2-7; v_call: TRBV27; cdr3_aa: CASSLHPSYEQYF
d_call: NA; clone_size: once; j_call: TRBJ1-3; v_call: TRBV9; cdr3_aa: CASSVGWAPNTIYF
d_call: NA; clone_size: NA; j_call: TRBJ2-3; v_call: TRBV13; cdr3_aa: CASSPITDTQYF
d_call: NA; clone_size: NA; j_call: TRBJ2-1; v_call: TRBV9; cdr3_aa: CASSLGAEQFF
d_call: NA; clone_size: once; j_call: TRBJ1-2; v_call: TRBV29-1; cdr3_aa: CSVEGALRGDYGYTF
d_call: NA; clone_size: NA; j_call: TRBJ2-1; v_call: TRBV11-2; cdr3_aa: CASSLVSGNHNEQFF
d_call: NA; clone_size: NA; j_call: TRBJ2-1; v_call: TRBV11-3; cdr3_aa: CASSPGTQYNEQFF
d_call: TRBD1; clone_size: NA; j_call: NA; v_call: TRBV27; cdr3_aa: CASRAGTGVSNEQYF
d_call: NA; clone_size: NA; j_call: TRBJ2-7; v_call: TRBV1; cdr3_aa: CTTGREGLAGGNYEQYF